The 5 T cell receptor beta chains below come from one sample, sequenced in a study of cytomegalovirus exposure and HLA in healthy donors. The PCR ran on 60 Vbeta and 13 Jbeta primers. This table comes from immunoSEQ multiplex PCR, and its TCRdb copy is limited to in-frame clones, with some not included. The repertoire holds around 200,000 clones, with 77% as singletons. Source material: PBMCs. The origin of the receptors is a woman aged 60-75 years in good health and CMV-seropositive.

CDR3 sequence (DNA): TGTGCCAGCAGCCAAGTTCGTCTTAGCTCCTACAATGAGCAGTTCTTC. It is translated as CASSQVRLSSYNEQFF. V and J are TRBV4-2 and TRBJ2-1; D is ambiguous. The CDR3 is made up of 16 amino acids. The germline CDR1 and CDR2 sequences are LGHNA and YNFKEQ. With 1 base removed from V and 0 bases from J, the gap between germline ends came to 10 bases.

The chain carries TRBV6-1 and TRBJ1-1; 9 nucleotides agree with TRBD1. CDR1 and CDR2 from the germline V gene are MNHNS and SASEGT. This CDR3 has 15 amino acids. V shed 5 bases, J shed 3 bases, and the junction held 7 bases outside the gene matches. In nucleotides, the CDR3 is TGTGCCAGCAGTAAGCCGGGACAGGGCCACACTGAAGCTTTCTTT. It encodes CASSKPGQGHTEAFF.

This CDR3 is CASSLVGTANTGELFF. CDR3 nucleotide sequence: TGTGCCAGCAGCTTAGTCGGGACAGCGAACACCGGGGAGCTGTTTTTT. The chain combines TRBV7-2 with TRBJ2-2, with TRBD1 matching 7 bases. CDR3 size: 16 residues. CDR1 and CDR2 from the germline V gene are SGHTA and FQGNSA. V trimming: 1 base; J trimming: 0 bases; junction bases outside the gene matches: 2.

The gene calls are TRBV28 and TRBJ1-2; possible D gene TRBD1, 5 bases. The CDR3 is 14 residues long. V was trimmed by 3 bases and J by 4 bases, leaving 12 bases between them. Germline V lookup: CDR1 MDHEN, CDR2 SYDVKM. The CDR3 sequence is CASSLQGLGYGYTF. The CDR3 DNA reads as TGTGCCAGCAGTTTGCAGGGCTTGGGCTATGGCTACACCTTC.

The rearrangement joins TRBV9 to TRBJ2-7; 12 nucleotides match TRBD2. Germline CDR1 SGDLS, CDR2 YYNGEE. The CDR3 consists of 18 residues. The J segment lost 1 base and the V segment lost 4 bases, leaving 12 bases of the junction unmatched. The CDR3 DNA follows: TGTGCCAGCAGCCCGCGTCCCGGGACTAGCGGGCCTTCCTACGAGCAGTACTTC. Protein product: CASSPRPGTSGPSYEQYF.